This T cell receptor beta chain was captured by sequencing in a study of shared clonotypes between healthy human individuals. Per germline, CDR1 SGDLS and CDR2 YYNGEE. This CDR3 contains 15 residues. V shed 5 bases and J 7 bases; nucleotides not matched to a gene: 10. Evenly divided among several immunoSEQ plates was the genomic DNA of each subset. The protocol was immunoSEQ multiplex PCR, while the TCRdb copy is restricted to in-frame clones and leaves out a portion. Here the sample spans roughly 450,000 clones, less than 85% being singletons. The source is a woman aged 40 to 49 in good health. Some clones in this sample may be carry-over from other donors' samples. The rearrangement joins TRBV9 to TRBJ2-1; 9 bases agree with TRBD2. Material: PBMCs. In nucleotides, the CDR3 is TGTGCCAGCAGGAAGACCGGGACTAGCAGTAATGAGCAGTTCTTC. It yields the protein CASRKTGTSSNEQFF.